This T cell receptor (beta chain) derives from a study of T cells in Graves' hyperthyroidism and ophthalmopathy. Graves' hyperthyroidism was deemed stable given no ophthalmopathy progression within 18 months. RNA transcripts yielded amplified TCR beta CDR3 regions. HTBI primers were used for first-round RT-PCR of the TCR CDR3. MiXCR was run by TCRdb on the multiplex PCR reads, yielding one entry per CDR3 protein. Here the sample spans about 590,000 distinct CDR3 sequences, about a sixth being singletons. Per the germline V gene, CDR1 is SGHTA and CDR2 is FQGNSA. The CDR3 runs to 14 residues. Trimming removed 4 bases at V and 5 bases at J, with 14 bases between. This clonotype was counted at least ten times.

This receptor was taken from a woman in her 30s with Graves' hyperthyroidism. The chain joins TRBV7-2 to TRBJ2-5, with D possibly matching TRBD1 (7 bases). The sequenced sample was blood. CDR3 bases: TGTGCCAGCAGCTGGCAGGGGGGTGATGAGACCCAGTACTTC. Encoded protein: CASSWQGGDETQYF.